Shown below are 21 T cell receptor beta chains from a single sample sequenced in a study of shared clonotypes between healthy human individuals. Assay: immunoSEQ multiplex PCR; the TCRdb copy retains only in-frame clones and omits some. The repertoire holds around 600,000 clones, with almost 97% as singletons. What was sequenced was naive CD4+ T cells sorted from blood. As for subset: CD45RA+ positively selected. The receptors originated from a woman aged 25-40 years in good health.

The chain links TRBV28 to TRBJ2-1; D remains unclear. Trimming took off 4 bases at V and 6 bases at J, with 7 bases between the two ends. Germline CDR1 reads MDHEN; CDR2 reads SYDVKM. CDR3 length equals 12 residues. The CDR3 DNA follows: TGTGCCAGCAGTTCGGTTTTCAATGAGCAGTTCTTC. Amino acids: CASSSVFNEQFF.

This chain uses TRBV30 with TRBJ1-1; D gene unclear. Trimming cost V 3 bases and J 5 bases, with 10 bases left between them. The length of the CDR3 is 12 residues. Germline V gene data show CDR1 as GTSNPN and CDR2 as SVGIG (reference sequence). The CDR3 sequence is CAWRLIGTEAFF. CDR3 in DNA: TGTGCCTGGAGACTCATAGGTACTGAAGCTTTCTTT.

This chain connects TRBV18 to TRBJ1-2; 11 nucleotides line up with TRBD1. CDR3 length: 15 amino acids. Losses at the gene ends were 1 base for V and 5 bases for J; bases not matched to a gene: 3. Looked up from germline, CDR1 is KGHSH and CDR2 is LQKENI. DNA for the CDR3: TGTGCCAGCTCACCACAGGGACAGGGGGTTTATGGCTACACCTTC. This encodes CASSPQGQGVYGYTF.

This clone was counted only a few times. The V and J genes are TRBV28 and TRBJ2-2; no clear D. The V end lost 7 bases, the J end lost 3 bases, and 15 bases lay between the germline ends. Germline CDR1 and CDR2: MDHEN and SYDVKM. The CDR3 spans 15 residues. CDR3 sequence (DNA): TGTGCCAGCACCTTTACTCATATAGACACCGGGGAGCTGTTTTTT. Protein product: CASTFTHIDTGELFF. The complete variable domain, with remaining parts taken from reference TRBV28 and TRBJ2-2, reads DVKVTQSSRYLVKRTGEKVFLECVQDMDHENMFWYRQDPGLGLRLIYFSYDVKMKEKGDIPEGYSVSREKKERFSLILESASTNQTSMYLCASTFTHIDTGELFFGEGSRLTVL.

V and J are TRBV28 and TRBJ1-5, with 8 bases matching TRBD1. Losses at the gene ends were 8 bases for V and 1 base for J; bases not matched to a gene: 4. The V gene's germline CDR1 is MDHEN and CDR2 SYDVKM. The CDR3 has 14 residues. The CDR3 here is CASFRDRSNQPQHF. The CDR3 DNA is TGTGCCAGCTTTAGGGACAGGAGCAATCAGCCCCAGCATTTT.

V usage is TRBV5-4 and J usage is TRBJ2-3; 16 bases line up with TRBD2. Germline V gives CDR1 SGHNT, CDR2 YYREEE (reference sequence). Trimming took 7 bases from V and 0 from J; bases not matched to a gene: 11. This CDR3 has 19 amino acids. Here the CDR3 DNA reads TGTGCCAGCGGTGGGACTAGCGGGAGGGCCTTACCTAGCACAGATACGCAGTATTTT. Translation gives CASGGTSGRALPSTDTQYF. Complete variable domain (other parts from reference TRBV5-4 and TRBJ2-3): ETGVTQSPTHLIKTRGQQVTLRCSSQSGHNTVSWYQQALGQGPQFIFQYYREEENGRGNFPPRFSGLQFPNYSSELNVNALELDDSALYLCASGGTSGRALPSTDTQYFGPGTRLTVL.

The chain uses TRBV12-5 and TRBJ2-7; 7 nucleotides agree with TRBD2. CDR1 is LGHNT, CDR2 FRNRAP, per germline. CDR3 size: 12 residues. Here the CDR3 reads CAQSGGSYEQYF. The CDR3, as DNA: TGTGCCCAATCCGGGGGGAGCTACGAGCAGTACTTC.

The V and J genes are TRBV2 and TRBJ2-7, with D possibly TRBD2 on 5 matching bases. CDR3 length: 14 residues. Per germline, CDR1 SNHLY and CDR2 FYNNEI. V was pared by 4 bases and J by 4 bases, with 14 bases between. CDR3 coding DNA: TGTGCCAGCAGTGGTTCGGACGGGAAATACGAGCAGTACTTC. This encodes CASSGSDGKYEQYF. Based on the CDR3 plus reference TRBV2 and TRBJ2-7, the full variable domain is EPEVTQTPSHQVTQMGQEVILRCVPISNHLYFYWYRQILGQKVEFLVSFYNNEISEKSEIFDDQFSVERPDGSNFTLKIRSTKLEDSAMYFCASSGSDGKYEQYFGPGTRLTVT.

The chain joins TRBV7-2 to TRBJ2-1; TRBD2 matches 8 bases. In germline, CDR1 is SGHTA, CDR2 FQGNSA. With V trimmed by 0 bases and J by 6 bases, 7 bases remained unmatched. This CDR3 has 16 residues. DNA of the CDR3: TGTGCCAGCAGCTTAGCGTGGGCGGGAGGACCCAATGAGCAGTTCTTC. The encoded protein is CASSLAWAGGPNEQFF. Looking up the rest from reference TRBV7-2 and TRBJ2-1 gives the full variable domain: GAGVSQSPSNKVTEKGKDVELRCDPISGHTALYWYRQSLGQGLEFLIYFQGNSAPDKSGLPSDRFSAERTGGSVSTLTIQRTQQEDSAVYLCASSLAWAGGPNEQFFGPGTRLTVL.

The rearrangement links TRBV6-5 to TRBJ1-5; D gene unclear. The CDR3 extends over 15 amino acids. The germline V gene encodes CDR1 MNHEY and CDR2 SVGAGI. V was clipped by 6 bases and J by 1 base, with 13 bases between them. In DNA, the CDR3 is TGTGCCAGCAGCCCGAACCCGTGGAGCAATCAGCCCCAGCATTTT. Its translation: CASSPNPWSNQPQHF.

The CDR3 is CASSLLAGGPGEQFF. CDR3 DNA: TGCGCCAGCAGCTTACTAGCGGGAGGGCCGGGTGAGCAGTTCTTC. The rearrangement joins TRBV5-1 to TRBJ2-1, with 13 positions matching TRBD2. From germline, CDR1 is SGHRS and CDR2 YFSETQ. The junction had 5 bases not matched to a gene; V was cut back by 2 bases and J by 9 bases. CDR3 size: 15 residues. The full variable domain, with the rest looked up from reference TRBV5-1 and TRBJ2-1, is KAGVTQTPRYLIKTRGQQVTLSCSPISGHRSVSWYQQTPGQGLQFLFEYFSETQRNKGNFPGRFSGRQFSNSRSEMNVSTLELGDSALYLCASSLLAGGPGEQFFGPGTRLTVL.

This clone was observed once. The V and J genes are TRBV5-1 and TRBJ2-1, with 10 bases matching TRBD2. J was trimmed by 7 bases and V by 0 bases; bases with no gene match: 4. Germline values: CDR1 SGHRS, CDR2 YFSETQ. There are 15 residues in the CDR3. The CDR3 protein is CASSLGLAGENEQFF. DNA for the CDR3: TGCGCCAGCAGCTTGGGTCTAGCGGGAGAGAATGAGCAGTTCTTC.

The genes are TRBV6-1 and TRBJ2-7; a weak D match, TRBD2 (6 bases). The germline CDR1 and CDR2 sequences are MNHNS and SASEGT. This CDR3 has 13 amino acids. V was shortened by 6 bases and J by 2 bases, with 11 bases between the two germline ends. CDR3 nucleotides: TGTGCCAGCAGCGAGGGAGGCCCCTACGAGCAGTACTTC. It encodes CASSEGGPYEQYF.

This clone was seen only once. The chain joins TRBV18 to TRBJ1-4; a weak D match, TRBD1 (5 bases). Trimming shortened V by 2 bases and J by 5 bases, and 12 bases separated the two germline ends. The CDR3 runs 15 residues. Looked up from germline, CDR1 is KGHSH and CDR2 is LQKENI. CDR3 in DNA: TGTGCCAGCTCACCATGGGGGGTACTAAATGAAAAACTGTTTTTT. Translated, it gives CASSPWGVLNEKLFF.

Written as DNA, the CDR3 is TGTGCCAGCACCACGGGCCATACCTCTGGAAACACCATATATTTT. Residues: CASTTGHTSGNTIYF. This chain connects TRBV28 to TRBJ1-3; D not certain. V shed 7 bases and J shed 0 bases, with 13 bases lying between them. The CDR3 has 15 residues. The germline V gene encodes CDR1 MDHEN and CDR2 SYDVKM.

This clone turned up a few times. CDR3 DNA: TGCGCCAGCAGCGACTGGACAAGGCATCAGCCCCAGCATTTT. Translated, it gives CASSDWTRHQPQHF. The chain couples TRBV5-1 to TRBJ1-5; weak D call: TRBD1 (5 bases). CDR3 size: 14 residues. Germline CDR1 is SGHRS and CDR2 is YFSETQ. V lost 4 bases and J lost 5, with 13 bases in between.

This rearrangement joins TRBV7-2 to TRBJ2-7; perhaps TRBD1 as D (5 bases). With 5 bases removed from V and 3 bases from J, the gap between germline ends came to 14 bases. CDR1 and CDR2 (germline): SGHTA, FQGNSA. The CDR3 has 14 amino acids. The CDR3 loop is CASSHSRTSYEQYF. Here the CDR3 DNA reads TGTGCCAGCAGCCACTCCAGGACAAGCTACGAGCAGTACTTC.

This clone has a single count. The gene calls are TRBV25-1 and TRBJ1-6; perhaps TRBD1 as D (5 bases). Germline CDR1 reads MGHDK; CDR2 reads SYGVNS. CDR3 length: 13 amino acids. V shed 7 bases and J shed 9 bases, with 13 bases lying between them. The CDR3 DNA is TGTGCCAGCAAACGGGGAGGGGTTTCACCCCTCCACTTT. Amino acids: CASKRGGVSPLHF.

The rearrangement uses TRBV5-1 and TRBJ2-3; 9 nucleotides agree with TRBD2. The CDR3 is 14 residues long. Trimming cost V 5 bases and J 4 bases; bases outside gene matches: 5. The V gene's germline CDR1 is SGHRS and CDR2 YFSETQ. The CDR3 sequence: CASRSEREADTQYF. CDR3 sequence (DNA): TGCGCCAGCAGGTCTGAGCGGGAGGCAGATACGCAGTATTTT.

This chain links TRBV28 with TRBJ1-2, with no clear D. Germline V lookup: CDR1 MDHEN, CDR2 SYDVKM. CDR3 length: 11 amino acids. The ends were cut back, 2 bases at V and 7 bases at J, with 5 bases in the middle. The CDR3 coding sequence is TGTGCCAGCAGTTTAGCTGTTGGCTACACCTTC. Translating it yields CASSLAVGYTF.

The chain joins TRBV7-9 to TRBJ1-2; TRBD1 might be the D (6 bases). The CDR3 is 15 amino acids. V lost 5 bases to trimming and J lost 5 bases, with 18 bases between them. CDR1 is SEHNR and CDR2 is FQNEAQ in the germline V gene (reference sequence). The CDR3 DNA is TGTGCCAGCAGCCTAAGGGTCGGACAGCGGTATGGCTACACCTTC. Translating it yields CASSLRVGQRYGYTF.